This T cell receptor beta chain appears in the sequencing data of a study of cytomegalovirus exposure and HLA in healthy donors. General study results and limits: Highly shared sequence variants in one cluster were likely a sequencing artifact. A list of 150 or so TCR beta chains associated with cytomegalovirus was given. Under in vitro conditions, a few CMV-associated chains were confirmed as specific for CMV antigens. It was reported that the classifier diagnosed cytomegalovirus status with high specificity and sensitivity in both the original and validation cohorts.

13 Jbeta primers and 60 Vbeta primers were used for the PCR. Using immunoSEQ multiplex PCR, the repertoire was profiled, and TCRdb retains in-frame clones only, with some absent. The data contain 150,000 or so clones, approximately 70% of them singletons. Only one count was recorded for this clone. The antigen is undetermined. Other DNA sequences in this specimen translate into the identical CDR3. Between the trimmed V and J ends, which lost 2 bases and 7 bases, there was a span of 2 bases. The CDR3 spans 11 residues. CDR1 and CDR2 (germline): SGHNT, YENEEA. Source material: PBMCs. V usage is TRBV11-3 and J usage is TRBJ2-2; D call uncertain. The receptor's source is a woman between 18 and 29 years old in good health and CMV-seronegative. The CDR3 nucleotides read TGTGCCAGCAGCTTACGCGGGGAGCTGTTTTTT. Protein: CASSLRGELFF.